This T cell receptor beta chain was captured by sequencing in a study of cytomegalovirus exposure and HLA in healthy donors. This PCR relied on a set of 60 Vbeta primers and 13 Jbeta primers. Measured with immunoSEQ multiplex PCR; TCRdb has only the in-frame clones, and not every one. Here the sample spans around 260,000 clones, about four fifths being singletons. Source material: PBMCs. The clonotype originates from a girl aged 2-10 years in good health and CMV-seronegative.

The CDR3, as DNA: TGTGCCAGCAGGAATACAGGGATCGAGCAGTACTTC. Its translation: CASRNTGIEQYF. The chain combines TRBV6-5 with TRBJ2-7; TRBD1 might be the D (6 bases). The CDR3 is made up of 12 amino acids. V lost 6 bases and J lost 6, with 12 bases in between. Per the germline V gene, CDR1 is MNHEY and CDR2 is SVGAGI.